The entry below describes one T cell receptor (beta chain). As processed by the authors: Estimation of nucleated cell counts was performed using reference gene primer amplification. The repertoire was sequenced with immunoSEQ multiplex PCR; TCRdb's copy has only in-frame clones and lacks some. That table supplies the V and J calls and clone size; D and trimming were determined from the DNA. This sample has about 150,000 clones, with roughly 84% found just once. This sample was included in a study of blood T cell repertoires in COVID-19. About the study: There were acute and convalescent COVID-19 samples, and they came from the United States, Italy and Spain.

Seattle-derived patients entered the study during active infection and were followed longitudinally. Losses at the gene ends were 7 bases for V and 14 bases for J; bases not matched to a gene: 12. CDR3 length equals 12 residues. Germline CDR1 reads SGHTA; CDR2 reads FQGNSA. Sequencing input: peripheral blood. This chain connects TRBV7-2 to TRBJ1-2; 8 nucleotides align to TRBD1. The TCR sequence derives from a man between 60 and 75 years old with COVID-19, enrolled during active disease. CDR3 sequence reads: CASNNRGSSVTF. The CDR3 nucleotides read TGTGCCAGCAACAACAGGGGGTCCTCTGTGACCTTC.